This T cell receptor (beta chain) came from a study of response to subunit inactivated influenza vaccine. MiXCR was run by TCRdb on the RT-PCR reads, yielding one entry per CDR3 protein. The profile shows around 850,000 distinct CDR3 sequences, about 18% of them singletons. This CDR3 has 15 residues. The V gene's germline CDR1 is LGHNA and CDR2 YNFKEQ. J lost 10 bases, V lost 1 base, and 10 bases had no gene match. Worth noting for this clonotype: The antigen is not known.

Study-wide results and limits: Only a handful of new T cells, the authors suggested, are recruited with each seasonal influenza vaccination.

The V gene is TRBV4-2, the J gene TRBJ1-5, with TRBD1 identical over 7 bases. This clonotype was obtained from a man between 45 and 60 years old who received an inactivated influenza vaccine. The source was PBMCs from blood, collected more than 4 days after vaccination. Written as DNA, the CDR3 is TGTGCCAGCAGCCAAGGAACAGGGGCTGCACGCCCCCAGCATTTT. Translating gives CASSQGTGAARPQHF.